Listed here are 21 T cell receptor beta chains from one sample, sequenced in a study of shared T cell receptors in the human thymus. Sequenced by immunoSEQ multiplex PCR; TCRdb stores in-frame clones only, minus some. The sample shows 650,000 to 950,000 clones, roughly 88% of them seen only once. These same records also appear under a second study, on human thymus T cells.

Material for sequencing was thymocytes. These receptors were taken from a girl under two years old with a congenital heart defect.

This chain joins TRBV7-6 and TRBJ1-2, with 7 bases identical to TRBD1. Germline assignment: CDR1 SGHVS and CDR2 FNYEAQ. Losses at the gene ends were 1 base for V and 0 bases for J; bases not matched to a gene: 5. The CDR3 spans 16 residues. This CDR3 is CASSLGNRGANYGYTF. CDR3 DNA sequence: TGTGCCAGCAGCTTAGGGAACAGGGGAGCTAACTATGGCTACACCTTC.

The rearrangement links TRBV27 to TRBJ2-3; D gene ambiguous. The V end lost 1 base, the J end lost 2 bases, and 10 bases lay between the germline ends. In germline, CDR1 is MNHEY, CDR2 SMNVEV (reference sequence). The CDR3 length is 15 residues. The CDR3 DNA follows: TGTGCCAGCAGTTTATTAGGCGGAATCACAGATACGCAGTATTTT. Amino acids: CASSLLGGITDTQYF.

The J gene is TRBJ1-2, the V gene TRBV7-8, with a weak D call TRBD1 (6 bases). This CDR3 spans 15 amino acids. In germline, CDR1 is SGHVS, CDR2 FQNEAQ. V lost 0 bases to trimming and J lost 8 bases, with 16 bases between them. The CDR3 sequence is CASSLAPGERKGYTF. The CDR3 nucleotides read TGTGCCAGCAGCTTAGCGCCAGGGGAGCGGAAAGGCTACACCTTC.

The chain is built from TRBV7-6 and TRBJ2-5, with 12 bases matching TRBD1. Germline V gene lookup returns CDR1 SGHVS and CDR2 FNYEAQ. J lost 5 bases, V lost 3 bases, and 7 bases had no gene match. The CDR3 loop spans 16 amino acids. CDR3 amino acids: CASSFPRDRGRETQYF. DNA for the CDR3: TGTGCCAGCAGCTTCCCTCGGGACAGGGGGCGGGAGACCCAGTACTTC.

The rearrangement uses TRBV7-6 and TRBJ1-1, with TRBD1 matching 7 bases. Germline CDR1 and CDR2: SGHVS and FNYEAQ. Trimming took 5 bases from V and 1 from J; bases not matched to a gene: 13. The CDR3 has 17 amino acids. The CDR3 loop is CASSPQGGDRRNTEAFF. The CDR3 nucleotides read TGTGCCAGCAGCCCCCAAGGAGGGGACAGAAGGAACACTGAAGCTTTCTTT.

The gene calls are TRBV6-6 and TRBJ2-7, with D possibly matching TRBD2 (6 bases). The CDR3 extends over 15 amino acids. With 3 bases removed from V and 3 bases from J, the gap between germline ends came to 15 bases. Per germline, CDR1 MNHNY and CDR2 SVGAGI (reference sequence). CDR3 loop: CASSYGGQTNYEQYF. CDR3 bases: TGTGCCAGCAGTTATGGAGGGCAGACCAACTACGAGCAGTACTTC.

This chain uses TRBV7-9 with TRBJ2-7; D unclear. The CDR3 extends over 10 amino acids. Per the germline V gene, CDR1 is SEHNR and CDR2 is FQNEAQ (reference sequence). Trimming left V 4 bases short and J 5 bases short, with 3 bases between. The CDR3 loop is CASSSDEQYF. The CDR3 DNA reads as TGTGCCAGCAGCTCAGACGAGCAGTACTTC.

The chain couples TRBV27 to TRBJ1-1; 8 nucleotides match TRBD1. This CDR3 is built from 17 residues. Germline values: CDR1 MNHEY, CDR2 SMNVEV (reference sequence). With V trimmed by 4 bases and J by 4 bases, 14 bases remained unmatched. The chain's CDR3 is CASSSQGARGVGTEAFF. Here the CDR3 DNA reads TGTGCCAGCAGTTCTCAGGGGGCACGGGGAGTGGGCACTGAAGCTTTCTTT.

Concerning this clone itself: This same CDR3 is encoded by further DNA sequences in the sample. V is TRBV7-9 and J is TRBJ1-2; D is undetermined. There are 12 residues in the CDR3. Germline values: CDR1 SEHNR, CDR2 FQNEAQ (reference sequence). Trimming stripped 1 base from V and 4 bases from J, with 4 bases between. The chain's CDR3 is CASSLGLYGYTF. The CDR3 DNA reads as TGTGCCAGCAGCTTAGGACTCTATGGCTACACCTTC.

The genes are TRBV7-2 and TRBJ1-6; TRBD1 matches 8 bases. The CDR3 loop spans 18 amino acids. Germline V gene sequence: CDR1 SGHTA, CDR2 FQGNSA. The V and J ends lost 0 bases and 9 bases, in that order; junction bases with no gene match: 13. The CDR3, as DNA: TGTGCCAGCAGCTTAGCCCCACACAGGGGGGAGAGGGTTTCACCCCTCCACTTT. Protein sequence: CASSLAPHRGERVSPLHF. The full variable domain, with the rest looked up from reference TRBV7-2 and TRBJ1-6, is GAGVSQSPSNKVTEKGKDVELRCDPISGHTALYWYRQSLGQGLEFLIYFQGNSAPDKSGLPSDRFSAERTGGSVSTLTIQRTQQEDSAVYLCASSLAPHRGERVSPLHFGNGTRLTVT.

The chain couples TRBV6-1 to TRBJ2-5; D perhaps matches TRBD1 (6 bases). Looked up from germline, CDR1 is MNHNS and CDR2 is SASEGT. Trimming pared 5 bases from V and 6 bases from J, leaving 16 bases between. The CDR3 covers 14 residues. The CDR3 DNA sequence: TGTGCCAGCAGTCCGGACAGAGTTGATCAGACCCAGTACTTC. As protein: CASSPDRVDQTQYF.

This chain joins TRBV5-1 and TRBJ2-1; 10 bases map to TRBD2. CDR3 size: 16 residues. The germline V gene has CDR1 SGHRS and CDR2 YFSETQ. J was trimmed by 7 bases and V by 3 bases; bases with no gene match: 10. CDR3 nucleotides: TGCGCCAGCAGCTGGACTAGCGGTGATCCACAAAATGAGCAGTTCTTC. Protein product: CASSWTSGDPQNEQFF.

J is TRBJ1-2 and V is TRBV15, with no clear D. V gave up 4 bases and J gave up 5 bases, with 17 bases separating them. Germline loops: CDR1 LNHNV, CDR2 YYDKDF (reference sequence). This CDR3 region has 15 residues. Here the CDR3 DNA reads TGTGCCACCAGCACCGCTGAGCCGGGATCATATGGCTACACCTTC. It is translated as CATSTAEPGSYGYTF.

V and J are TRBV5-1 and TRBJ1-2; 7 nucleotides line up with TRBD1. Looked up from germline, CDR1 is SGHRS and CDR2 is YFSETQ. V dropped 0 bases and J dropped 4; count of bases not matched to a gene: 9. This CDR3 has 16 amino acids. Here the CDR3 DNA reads TGCGCCAGCAGCTTGGCTACGACAGGGAGGATCTATGGCTACACCTTC. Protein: CASSLATTGRIYGYTF.

The CDR3 is CASSPGGQSLYYGYTF. The CDR3 coding sequence is TGTGCCAGCAGCCCCGGGGGACAGAGCCTCTACTATGGCTACACCTTC. V gene TRBV7-9 combines with J gene TRBJ1-2, with 7 bases matching TRBD1. The CDR3 runs 16 residues. In germline, CDR1 is SEHNR, CDR2 FQNEAQ (reference sequence). J lost 3 bases, V lost 5 bases, and 12 bases had no gene match.

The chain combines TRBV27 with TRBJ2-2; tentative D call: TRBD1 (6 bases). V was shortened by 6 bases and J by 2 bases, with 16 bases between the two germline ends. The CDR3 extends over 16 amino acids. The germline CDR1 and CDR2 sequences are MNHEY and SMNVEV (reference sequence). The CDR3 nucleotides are TGTGCCAGCAGGGGAACGGGACACAGCAACACCGGGGAGCTGTTTTTT. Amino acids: CASRGTGHSNTGELFF.

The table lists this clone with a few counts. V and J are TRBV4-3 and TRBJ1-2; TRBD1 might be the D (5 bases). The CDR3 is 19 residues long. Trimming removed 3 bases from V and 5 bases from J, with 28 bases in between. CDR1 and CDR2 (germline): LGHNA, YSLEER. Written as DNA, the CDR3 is TGCGCCAGCAGCCAGAGTCGCAAGGGGAGGGGAAGGGAACGTTATGGCTACACCTTC. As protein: CASSQSRKGRGRERYGYTF.

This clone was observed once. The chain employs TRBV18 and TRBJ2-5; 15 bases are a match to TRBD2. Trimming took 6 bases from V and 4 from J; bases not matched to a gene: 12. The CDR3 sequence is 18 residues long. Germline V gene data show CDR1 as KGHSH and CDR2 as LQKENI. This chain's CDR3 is CASSGGTSGGPGRETQYF. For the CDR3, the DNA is TGTGCCAGCTCCGGAGGGACTAGCGGGGGGCCGGGAAGAGAGACCCAGTACTTC.

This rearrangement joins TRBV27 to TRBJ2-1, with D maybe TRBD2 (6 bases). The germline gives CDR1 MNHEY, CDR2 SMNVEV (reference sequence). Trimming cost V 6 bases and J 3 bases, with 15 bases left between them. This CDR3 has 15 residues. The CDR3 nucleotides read TGTGCCAGCAGCGGGAGTCCAACGTACTACAATGAGCAGTTCTTC. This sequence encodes CASSGSPTYYNEQFF.

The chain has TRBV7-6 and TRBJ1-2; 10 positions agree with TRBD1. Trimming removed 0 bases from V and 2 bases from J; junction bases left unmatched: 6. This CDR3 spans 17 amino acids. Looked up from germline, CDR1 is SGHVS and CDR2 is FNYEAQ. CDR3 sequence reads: CASSLATTGQGNYGYTF. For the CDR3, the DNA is TGTGCCAGCAGCTTAGCGACGACGGGACAGGGGAACTATGGCTACACCTTC.

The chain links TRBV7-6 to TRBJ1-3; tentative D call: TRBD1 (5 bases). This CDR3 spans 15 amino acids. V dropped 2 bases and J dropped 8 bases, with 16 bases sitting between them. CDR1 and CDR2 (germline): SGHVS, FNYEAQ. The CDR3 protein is CASSLSTGGSDTIYF. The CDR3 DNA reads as TGTGCCAGCAGCTTAAGTACAGGCGGGAGTGACACCATATATTTT.